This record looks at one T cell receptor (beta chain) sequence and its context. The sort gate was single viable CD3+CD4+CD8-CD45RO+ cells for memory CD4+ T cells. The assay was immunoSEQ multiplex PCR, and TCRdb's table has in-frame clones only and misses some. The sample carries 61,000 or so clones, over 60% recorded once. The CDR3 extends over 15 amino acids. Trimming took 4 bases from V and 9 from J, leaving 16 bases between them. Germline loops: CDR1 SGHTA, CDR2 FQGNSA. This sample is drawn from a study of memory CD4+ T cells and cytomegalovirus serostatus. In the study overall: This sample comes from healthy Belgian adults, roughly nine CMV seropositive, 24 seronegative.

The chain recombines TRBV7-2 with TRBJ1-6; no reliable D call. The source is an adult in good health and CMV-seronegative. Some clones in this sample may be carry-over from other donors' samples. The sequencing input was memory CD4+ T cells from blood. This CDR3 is CASSSVRLTSSPLHF. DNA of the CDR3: TGTGCCAGCAGCTCGGTTAGACTCACAAGTTCACCCCTCCACTTT.